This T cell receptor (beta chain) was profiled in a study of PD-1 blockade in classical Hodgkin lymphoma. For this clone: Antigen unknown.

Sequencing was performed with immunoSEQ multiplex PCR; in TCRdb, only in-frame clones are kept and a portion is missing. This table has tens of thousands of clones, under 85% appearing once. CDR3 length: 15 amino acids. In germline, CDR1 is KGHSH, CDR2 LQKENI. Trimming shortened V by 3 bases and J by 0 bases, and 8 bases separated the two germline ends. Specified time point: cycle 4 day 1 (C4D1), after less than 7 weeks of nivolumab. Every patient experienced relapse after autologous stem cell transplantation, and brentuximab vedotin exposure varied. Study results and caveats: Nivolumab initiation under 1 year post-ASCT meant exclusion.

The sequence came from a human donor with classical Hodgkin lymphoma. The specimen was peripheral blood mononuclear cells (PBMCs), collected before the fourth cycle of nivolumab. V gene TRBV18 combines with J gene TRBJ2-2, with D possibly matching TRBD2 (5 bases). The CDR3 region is CASSPGLSNTGELFF. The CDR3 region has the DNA TGTGCCAGCTCACCTGGACTGTCGAACACCGGGGAGCTGTTTTTT.